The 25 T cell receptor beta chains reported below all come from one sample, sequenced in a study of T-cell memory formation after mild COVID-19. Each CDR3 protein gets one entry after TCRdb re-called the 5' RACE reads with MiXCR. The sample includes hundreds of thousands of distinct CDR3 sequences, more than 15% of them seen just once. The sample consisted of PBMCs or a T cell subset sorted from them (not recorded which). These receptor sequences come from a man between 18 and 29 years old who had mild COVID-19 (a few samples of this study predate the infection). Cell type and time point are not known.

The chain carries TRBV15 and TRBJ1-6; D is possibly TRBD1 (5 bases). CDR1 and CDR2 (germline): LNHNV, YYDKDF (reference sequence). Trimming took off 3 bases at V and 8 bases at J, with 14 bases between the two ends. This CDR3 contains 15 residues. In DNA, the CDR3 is TGTGCCACCAGCAGGTCGACAGTTGCCGATTCACCCCTCCACTTT. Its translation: CATSRSTVADSPLHF.

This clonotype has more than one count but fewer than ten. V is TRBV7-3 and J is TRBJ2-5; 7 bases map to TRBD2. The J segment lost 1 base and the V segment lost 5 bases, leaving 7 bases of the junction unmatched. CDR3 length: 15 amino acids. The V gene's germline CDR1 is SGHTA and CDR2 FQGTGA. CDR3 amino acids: CASSRGLAAQETQYF. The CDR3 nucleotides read TGTGCCAGCAGCCGTGGGCTAGCGGCCCAAGAGACCCAGTACTTC.

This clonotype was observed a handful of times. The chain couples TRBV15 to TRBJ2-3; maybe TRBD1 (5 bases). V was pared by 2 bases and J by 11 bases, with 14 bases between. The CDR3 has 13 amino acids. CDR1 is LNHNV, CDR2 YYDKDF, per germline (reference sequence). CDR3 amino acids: CATSRSTARVQYF. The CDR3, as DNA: TGTGCCACCAGCAGATCCACTGCCAGGGTGCAGTATTTT.

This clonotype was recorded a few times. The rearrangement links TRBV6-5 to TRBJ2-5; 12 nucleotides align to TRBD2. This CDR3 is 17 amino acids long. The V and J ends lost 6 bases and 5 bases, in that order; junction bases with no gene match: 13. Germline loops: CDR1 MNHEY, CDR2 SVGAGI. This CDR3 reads CASRNRLAGDLGETQYF. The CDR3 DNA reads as TGTGCCAGCAGAAATCGACTAGCGGGGGACCTAGGCGAGACCCAGTACTTC.

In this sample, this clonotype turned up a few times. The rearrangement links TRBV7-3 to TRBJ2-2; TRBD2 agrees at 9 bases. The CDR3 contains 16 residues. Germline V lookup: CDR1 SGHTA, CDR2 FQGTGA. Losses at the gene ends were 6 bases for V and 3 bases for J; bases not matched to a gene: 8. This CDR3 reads CASRGTSWWDTGELFF. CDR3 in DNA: TGTGCCAGCAGGGGGACTAGCTGGTGGGACACCGGGGAGCTGTTTTTT.

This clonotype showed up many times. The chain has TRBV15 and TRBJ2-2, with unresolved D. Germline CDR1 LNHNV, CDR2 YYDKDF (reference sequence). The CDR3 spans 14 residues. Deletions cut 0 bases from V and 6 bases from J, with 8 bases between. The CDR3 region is CATSRDLQAGELFF. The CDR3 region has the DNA TGTGCCACCAGCAGAGATCTGCAGGCCGGGGAGCTGTTTTTT. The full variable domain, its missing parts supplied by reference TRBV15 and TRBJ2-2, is DAMVIQNPRYQVTQFGKPVTLSCSQTLNHNVMYWYQQKSSQAPKLLFHYYDKDFNNEADTPDNFQSRRPNTSFCFLDIRSPGLGDTAMYLCATSRDLQAGELFFGEGSRLTVL.

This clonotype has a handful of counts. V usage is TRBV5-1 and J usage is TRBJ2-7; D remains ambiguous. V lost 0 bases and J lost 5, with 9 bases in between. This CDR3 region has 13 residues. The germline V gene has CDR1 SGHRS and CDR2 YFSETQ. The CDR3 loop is CASSLGLDHEQYF. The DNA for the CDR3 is TGCGCCAGCAGCTTGGGCCTAGATCACGAGCAGTACTTC.

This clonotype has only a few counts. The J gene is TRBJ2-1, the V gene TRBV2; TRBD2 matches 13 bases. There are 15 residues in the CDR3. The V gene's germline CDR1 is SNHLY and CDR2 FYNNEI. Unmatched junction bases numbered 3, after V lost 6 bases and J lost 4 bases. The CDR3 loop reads CASSVLAGGYNEQFF. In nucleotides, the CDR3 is TGTGCCAGCAGCGTACTAGCGGGGGGGTACAATGAGCAGTTCTTC.

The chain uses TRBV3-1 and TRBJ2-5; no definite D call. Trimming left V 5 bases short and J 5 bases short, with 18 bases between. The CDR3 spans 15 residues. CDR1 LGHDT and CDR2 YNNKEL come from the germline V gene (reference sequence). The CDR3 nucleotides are TGTGCCAGCAGCGCGACCACTGGATTTTTGGAGACCCAGTACTTC. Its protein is CASSATTGFLETQYF.

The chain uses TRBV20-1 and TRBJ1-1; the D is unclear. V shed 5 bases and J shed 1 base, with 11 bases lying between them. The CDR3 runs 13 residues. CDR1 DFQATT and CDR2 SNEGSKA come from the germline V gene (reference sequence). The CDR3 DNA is TGCAGTGCTGTGGCGGGGTCGAACACTGAAGCTTTCTTT. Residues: CSAVAGSNTEAFF.

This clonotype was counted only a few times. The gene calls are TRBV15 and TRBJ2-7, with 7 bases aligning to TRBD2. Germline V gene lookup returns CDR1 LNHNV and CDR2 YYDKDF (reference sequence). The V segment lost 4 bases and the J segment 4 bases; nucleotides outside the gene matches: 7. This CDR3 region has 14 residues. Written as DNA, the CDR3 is TGTGCCACCAGCACCAGCGGGGTGGGTTACGAGCAGTACTTC. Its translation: CATSTSGVGYEQYF. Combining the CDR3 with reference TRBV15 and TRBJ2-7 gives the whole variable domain DAMVIQNPRYQVTQFGKPVTLSCSQTLNHNVMYWYQQKSSQAPKLLFHYYDKDFNNEADTPDNFQSRRPNTSFCFLDIRSPGLGDTAMYLCATSTSGVGYEQYFGPGTRLTVT.

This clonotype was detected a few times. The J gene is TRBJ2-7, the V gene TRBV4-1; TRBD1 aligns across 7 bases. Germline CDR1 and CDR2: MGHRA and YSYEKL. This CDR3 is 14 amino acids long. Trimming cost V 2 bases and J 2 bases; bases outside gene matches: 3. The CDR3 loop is CASSQTTGPYEQYF. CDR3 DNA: TGCGCCAGCAGCCAAACGACAGGGCCCTACGAGCAGTACTTC.

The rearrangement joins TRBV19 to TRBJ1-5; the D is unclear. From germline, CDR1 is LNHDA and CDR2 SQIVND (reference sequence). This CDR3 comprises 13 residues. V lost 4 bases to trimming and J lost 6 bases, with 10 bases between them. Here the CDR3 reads CASSTSRVQPQHF. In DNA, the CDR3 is TGTGCCAGTAGTACCTCCCGAGTTCAGCCCCAGCATTTT.

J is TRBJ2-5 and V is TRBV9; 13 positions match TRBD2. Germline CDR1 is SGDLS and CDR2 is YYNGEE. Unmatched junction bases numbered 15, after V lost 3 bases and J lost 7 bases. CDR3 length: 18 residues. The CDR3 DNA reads TGTGCCAGCAGCGGGGGGCGGACTAGCGGGGGCCCCACCCCGACCCAGTACTTC. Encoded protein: CASSGGRTSGGPTPTQYF.

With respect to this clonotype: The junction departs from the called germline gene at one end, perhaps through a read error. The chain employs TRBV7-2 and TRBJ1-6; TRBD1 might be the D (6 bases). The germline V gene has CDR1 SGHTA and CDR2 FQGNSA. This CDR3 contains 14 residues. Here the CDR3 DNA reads TGTGCCAGCAGCTTGAGGACAGAGAGGGCACCCCTACACTTT. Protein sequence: CASSLRTERAPLHF.

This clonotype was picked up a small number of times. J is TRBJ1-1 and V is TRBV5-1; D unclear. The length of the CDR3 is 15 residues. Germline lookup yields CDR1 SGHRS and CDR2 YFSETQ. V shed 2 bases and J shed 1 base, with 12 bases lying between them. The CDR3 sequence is CASSFKVAGNTEAFF. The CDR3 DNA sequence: TGCGCCAGCAGCTTTAAGGTTGCGGGGAACACTGAAGCTTTCTTT.

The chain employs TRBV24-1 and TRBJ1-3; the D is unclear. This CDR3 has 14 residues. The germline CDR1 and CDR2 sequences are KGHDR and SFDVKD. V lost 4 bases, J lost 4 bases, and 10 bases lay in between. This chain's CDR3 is CATSDPRTGNTIYF. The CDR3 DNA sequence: TGTGCCACCAGTGACCCCCGAACCGGAAACACCATATATTTT.

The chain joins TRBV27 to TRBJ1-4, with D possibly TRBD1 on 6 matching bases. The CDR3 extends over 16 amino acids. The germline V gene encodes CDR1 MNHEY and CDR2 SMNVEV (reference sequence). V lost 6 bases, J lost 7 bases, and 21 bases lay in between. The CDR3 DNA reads TGTGCCAGCAGCGACACAGGGCGGGTGTTTAGTGAAAAACTGTTTTTT. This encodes CASSDTGRVFSEKLFF.

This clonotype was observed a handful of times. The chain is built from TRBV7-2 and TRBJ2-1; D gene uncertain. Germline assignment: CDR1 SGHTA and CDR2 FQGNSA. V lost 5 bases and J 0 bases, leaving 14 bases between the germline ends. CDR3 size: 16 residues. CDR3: CASSPSGISSYNEQFF. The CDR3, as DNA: TGTGCCAGCAGCCCGTCTGGGATAAGCTCCTACAATGAGCAGTTCTTC.

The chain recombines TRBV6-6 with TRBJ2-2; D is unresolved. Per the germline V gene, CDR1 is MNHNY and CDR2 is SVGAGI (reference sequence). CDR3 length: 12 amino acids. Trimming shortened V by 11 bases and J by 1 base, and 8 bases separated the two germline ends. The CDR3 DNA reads TGTGCCTCCCAGGAGAACACCGGGGAGCTGTTTTTT. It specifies CASQENTGELFF.

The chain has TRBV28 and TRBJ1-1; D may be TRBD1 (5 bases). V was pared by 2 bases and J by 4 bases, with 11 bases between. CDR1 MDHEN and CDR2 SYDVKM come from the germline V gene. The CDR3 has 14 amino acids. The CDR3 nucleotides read TGTGCCAGCAGTTTAGGGGGTATGGGCACTGAAGCTTTCTTT. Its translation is CASSLGGMGTEAFF.

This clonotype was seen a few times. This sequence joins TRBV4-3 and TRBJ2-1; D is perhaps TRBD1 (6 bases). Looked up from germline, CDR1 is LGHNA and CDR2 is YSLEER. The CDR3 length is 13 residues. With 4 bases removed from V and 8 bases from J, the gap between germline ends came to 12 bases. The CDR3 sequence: CASSRQGRDEQFF. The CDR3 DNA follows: TGCGCCAGCAGCCGTCAGGGGAGAGATGAGCAGTTCTTC.

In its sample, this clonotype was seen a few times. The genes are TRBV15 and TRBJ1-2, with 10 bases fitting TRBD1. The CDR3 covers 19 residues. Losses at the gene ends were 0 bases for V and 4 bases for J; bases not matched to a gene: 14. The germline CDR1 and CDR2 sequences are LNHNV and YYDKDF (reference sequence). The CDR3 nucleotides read TGTGCCACCAGCAGAGACGTAATCTGGACAGGGGGAGAATTCTATGGCTACACCTTC. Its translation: CATSRDVIWTGGEFYGYTF. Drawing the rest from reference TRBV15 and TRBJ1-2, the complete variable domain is DAMVIQNPRYQVTQFGKPVTLSCSQTLNHNVMYWYQQKSSQAPKLLFHYYDKDFNNEADTPDNFQSRRPNTSFCFLDIRSPGLGDTAMYLCATSRDVIWTGGEFYGYTFGSGTRLTVV.

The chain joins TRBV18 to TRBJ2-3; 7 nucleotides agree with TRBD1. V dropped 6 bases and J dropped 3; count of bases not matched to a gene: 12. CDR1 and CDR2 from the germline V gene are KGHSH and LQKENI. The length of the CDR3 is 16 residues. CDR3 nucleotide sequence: TGTGCCAGCTCGCCAACAGGGGCGCGTCCGACAGATACGCAGTATTTT. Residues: CASSPTGARPTDTQYF.

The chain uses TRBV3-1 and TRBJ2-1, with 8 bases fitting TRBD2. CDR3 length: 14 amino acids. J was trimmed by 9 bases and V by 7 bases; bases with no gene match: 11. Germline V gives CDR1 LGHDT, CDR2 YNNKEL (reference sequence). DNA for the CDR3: TGTGCCAGCACCGGGAGGGGCGCTTCCCTTGAGCAGTTCTTC. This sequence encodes CASTGRGASLEQFF.